Shown below are 5 T cell receptor beta chains from a single sample sequenced in a study of blood T cell repertoires in COVID-19. Assay used: immunoSEQ multiplex PCR; TCRdb lists only in-frame clones, some missing. The sample lists about 480,000 clones, roughly 90% occurring once. The sequenced sample was PBMCs or T cells enriched from blood (not recorded which). These TCRs come from a woman aged 40-49 years who had recovered from COVID-19.

The genes are TRBV7-9 and TRBJ1-1; 8 bases map to TRBD1. CDR1 is SEHNR, CDR2 FQNEAQ, per germline (reference sequence). The CDR3 covers 13 residues. V was clipped by 8 bases and J by 5 bases; unmatched bases: 7. For the CDR3, the DNA is TGTGCCAGCGTGCTACAGGGGGGTACTGAAGCTTTCTTT. Translated, it gives CASVLQGGTEAFF.

The chain is built from TRBV27 and TRBJ2-1; weak D call: TRBD1 (6 bases). Trimming shortened V by 4 bases and J by 6 bases, and 22 bases separated the two germline ends. The CDR3 loop spans 17 amino acids. Germline values: CDR1 MNHEY, CDR2 SMNVEV (reference sequence). In nucleotides, the CDR3 is TGTGCCAGCAGTTCAATAACTTTGGACAGTACGGGCAATGAGCAGTTCTTC. Residues: CASSSITLDSTGNEQFF.

The genes are TRBV5-4 and TRBJ1-1, with a weak D call TRBD1 (6 bases). Deletions cut 4 bases from V and 5 bases from J, with 18 bases between. CDR1 and CDR2 from the germline V gene are SGHNT and YYREEE (reference sequence). The CDR3 contains 15 residues. In nucleotides, the CDR3 is TGTGCCAGCAGCGCTCGGGGAGGGGGGGCGACTGAAGCTTTCTTT. This encodes CASSARGGGATEAFF.

The gene calls are TRBV27 and TRBJ2-1, with a tentative D call TRBD2 (6 bases). The CDR3 is 16 amino acids. Germline values: CDR1 MNHEY, CDR2 SMNVEV (reference sequence). With 6 bases removed from V and 4 bases from J, the gap between germline ends came to 19 bases. CDR3: CASSPTLASSYNEQFF. CDR3 in DNA: TGTGCCAGCAGCCCAACCCTAGCGAGCTCGTACAATGAGCAGTTCTTC.

The V and J genes are TRBV27 and TRBJ1-2; 7 bases line up with TRBD1. Germline lookup yields CDR1 MNHEY and CDR2 SMNVEV (reference sequence). The CDR3 covers 16 residues. The ends lost 5 bases at V and 4 bases at J; junction bases unmatched: 13. In DNA, the CDR3 is TGTGCCAGCAGTCCGACCCAGACAGGGTTTGGCTATGGCTACACCTTC. Its protein product is CASSPTQTGFGYGYTF.